Following are 9 T cell receptor beta chains from one sample sequenced in a study of T cell clones after liver transplantation. Generated by immunoSEQ multiplex PCR, the TCRdb table keeps only in-frame clones and is missing some. Found here are 45,000 or so clones, around 84% of them singletons; the top ten hold 2% to 2.5%. The source was CD4+ T cells from blood, collected 24 months after liver transplant. The receptors here all came from a human patient who received a liver transplant. Some T cells may have originated in the graft donor.

The chain carries TRBV18 and TRBJ1-1, with a possible D match to TRBD1 (5 bases). The germline CDR1 and CDR2 sequences are KGHSH and LQKENI. This CDR3 spans 13 amino acids. Trimming stripped 2 bases from V and 4 bases from J, with 8 bases between. CDR3 amino acids: CASSPVGGTEAFF. The CDR3 DNA sequence: TGTGCCAGCTCACCAGTGGGGGGCACTGAAGCTTTCTTT.

The chain links TRBV18 to TRBJ1-4; D possibly corresponds to TRBD1 (6 bases). Germline V gene data show CDR1 as KGHSH and CDR2 as LQKENI. V lost 3 bases and J 6 bases, leaving 14 bases between the germline ends. The CDR3 covers 15 residues. Here the CDR3 DNA reads TGTGCCAGCTCACCTTACAGGGAGAGAGATGAAAAACTGTTTTTT. This translates into CASSPYRERDEKLFF.

The chain joins TRBV15 to TRBJ2-7; the D is unclear. CDR1 LNHNV and CDR2 YYDKDF come from the germline V gene (reference sequence). The V end was cut by 0 bases, the J end by 3 bases, with 6 bases between. This CDR3 spans 13 amino acids. The CDR3 sequence: CATSREERYEQYF. The CDR3 coding sequence is TGTGCCACCAGCAGAGAAGAACGCTACGAGCAGTACTTC.

This sequence joins TRBV15 and TRBJ1-1, with D possibly being TRBD1 (5 bases). V was clipped by 0 bases and J by 6 bases, with 11 bases between them. Germline V gene data show CDR1 as LNHNV and CDR2 as YYDKDF (reference sequence). The CDR3 loop spans 14 amino acids. The chain's CDR3 is CATSRDVKGSEAFF. CDR3 DNA sequence: TGTGCCACCAGCAGAGATGTGAAGGGGTCTGAAGCTTTCTTT.

This clone has only a few counts. The chain couples TRBV5-1 to TRBJ2-4, with TRBD1 as a possible D gene (5 bases). V gave up 5 bases and J gave up 7 bases, with 13 bases separating them. Germline CDR1 SGHRS, CDR2 YFSETQ. The CDR3 has 13 residues. Written as DNA, the CDR3 is TGCGCCAGCAGGGCAGGGTTAGAGAACATTCAGTACTTC. Its translation: CASRAGLENIQYF.

V is TRBV5-1 and J is TRBJ1-1, with D unresolved. This CDR3 is 14 amino acids long. Germline lookup yields CDR1 SGHRS and CDR2 YFSETQ. Trimming removed 0 bases from V and 1 base from J, with 7 bases in between. CDR3 in amino acids: CASSLGEWNTEAFF. The DNA of the CDR3 is TGCGCCAGCAGCTTGGGGGAATGGAACACTGAAGCTTTCTTT.

The chain recombines TRBV10-2 with TRBJ1-4, with 9 bases lining up with TRBD1. J was trimmed by 7 bases and V by 6 bases; bases with no gene match: 9. This CDR3 has 15 amino acids. Germline V CDR1 and CDR2: WSHSY, SAAADI. DNA of the CDR3: TGCGCCAGCAGGACCGGGACAGGGAGAGGTGAAAAACTGTTTTTT. Protein product: CASRTGTGRGEKLFF.

V usage is TRBV5-1 and J usage is TRBJ2-6; TRBD2 agrees at 8 bases. V shed 5 bases and J 0 bases; nucleotides not matched to a gene: 4. This CDR3 comprises 16 residues. Germline V gene data show CDR1 as SGHRS and CDR2 as YFSETQ. CDR3: CASRRGETSGANVLTF. CDR3 bases: TGCGCCAGCAGGCGGGGGGAAACCTCTGGGGCCAACGTCCTGACTTTC.

V gene TRBV7-3 combines with J gene TRBJ2-1; D perhaps matches TRBD1 (6 bases). Germline CDR1 is SGHTA and CDR2 is FQGTGA. Deletions cut 4 bases from V and 7 bases from J, with 20 bases between. This CDR3 is built from 16 residues. The CDR3 reads CASSSGRGTGPNEQFF. The CDR3 region has the DNA TGTGCCAGCAGCTCCGGAAGGGGTACAGGGCCTAATGAGCAGTTCTTC.